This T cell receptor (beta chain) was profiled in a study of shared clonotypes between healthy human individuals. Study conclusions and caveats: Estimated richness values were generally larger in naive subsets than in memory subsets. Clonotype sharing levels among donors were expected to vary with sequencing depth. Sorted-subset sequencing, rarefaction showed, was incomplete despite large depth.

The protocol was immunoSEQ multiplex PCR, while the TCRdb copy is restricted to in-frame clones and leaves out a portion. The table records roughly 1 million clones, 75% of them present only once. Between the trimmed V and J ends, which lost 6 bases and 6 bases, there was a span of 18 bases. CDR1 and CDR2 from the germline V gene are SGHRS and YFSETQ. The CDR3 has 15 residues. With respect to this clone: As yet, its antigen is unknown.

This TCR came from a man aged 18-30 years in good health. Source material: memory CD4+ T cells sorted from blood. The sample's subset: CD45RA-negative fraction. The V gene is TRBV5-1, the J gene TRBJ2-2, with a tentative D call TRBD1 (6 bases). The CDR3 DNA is TGCGCCAGCATAAGAACGGCGGACAGTGCCGGGGAGCTGTTTTTT. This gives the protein CASIRTADSAGELFF.